One and the same sample provided the 14 T cell receptor beta chains below, sequenced in a study of beta chain features in type 1 diabetes. Since all of the isolated RNA was reverse transcribed, expressed TCRB transcripts were what got sequenced. Data came from immunoSEQ multiplex PCR; TCRdb stores just in-frame clones and leaves some out. The table shows hundreds of thousands of clones, with roughly 15% occurring only once. Sequenced sample: naive CD4+ T cells from blood. These receptors were taken from a man between 18 and 35 years old in good health.

The rearrangement links TRBV7-2 to TRBJ2-3, with D uncertain. V was cut by 3 bases and J by 2 bases, with 6 bases left in between. The CDR3 is 13 residues long. From germline, CDR1 is SGHTA and CDR2 FQGNSA. CDR3 loop: CASSFYNTDTQYF. DNA of the CDR3: TGTGCCAGCAGCTTTTATAACACAGATACGCAGTATTTT. Based on the CDR3 plus reference TRBV7-2 and TRBJ2-3, the full variable domain is GAGVSQSPSNKVTEKGKDVELRCDPISGHTALYWYRQSLGQGLEFLIYFQGNSAPDKSGLPSDRFSAERTGGSVSTLTIQRTQQEDSAVYLCASSFYNTDTQYFGPGTRLTVL.

The chain employs TRBV18 and TRBJ2-5, with D possibly TRBD2 on 5 matching bases. The V end lost 3 bases, the J end lost 5 bases, and 13 bases lay between the germline ends. From germline, CDR1 is KGHSH and CDR2 LQKENI. The length of the CDR3 is 14 residues. The CDR3 spells CASSPKGARETQYF. In nucleotides, the CDR3 is TGTGCCAGCTCACCTAAGGGAGCACGGGAGACCCAGTACTTC.

This clone has just a few counts. This chain uses TRBV25-1 with TRBJ1-5; no firm D call. Germline V gives CDR1 MGHDK, CDR2 SYGVNS. This CDR3 has 15 amino acids. The V and J ends lost 4 bases and 7 bases respectively, with 17 bases between them. The DNA for the CDR3 is TGTGCCAGCAGTGGACCGGGTCCTCGCTTCCAGCCCCAGCATTTT. Translating it yields CASSGPGPRFQPQHF.

This clone was counted a few times. The chain combines TRBV5-1 with TRBJ1-4; maybe TRBD1 (5 bases). The CDR3 is made up of 15 amino acids. The ends were cut back, 2 bases at V and 4 bases at J, with 12 bases in the middle. The germline gives CDR1 SGHRS, CDR2 YFSETQ. In DNA, the CDR3 is TGCGCCAGCAGCTTACTTGACAGAAATAATGAAAAACTGTTTTTT. This sequence encodes CASSLLDRNNEKLFF.

This clone was counted only a few times. The chain uses TRBV18 and TRBJ2-7, with TRBD2 identical over 10 bases. The V and J ends lost 3 bases and 0 bases, in that order; junction bases with no gene match: 14. The CDR3 has 19 residues. Per the germline V gene, CDR1 is KGHSH and CDR2 is LQKENI. The CDR3 here is CASSPEGGSGRPISYEQYF. The CDR3 DNA follows: TGTGCCAGCTCACCGGAAGGGGGTAGCGGGAGGCCTATCTCCTACGAGCAGTACTTC.

The chain employs TRBV6-6 and TRBJ2-5, with 8 bases that match TRBD2. CDR1 is MNHNY and CDR2 is SVGAGI in the germline V gene (reference sequence). The CDR3 is made up of 16 amino acids. Unmatched junction bases numbered 16, after V lost 8 bases and J lost 5 bases. As DNA, the CDR3 is TGTGCCAGCTCCCGGAGCAAGCGGGAGATTAGGGAGACCCAGTACTTC. It specifies CASSRSKREIRETQYF.

This clone has more than one count but fewer than ten. The rearrangement joins TRBV5-8 to TRBJ1-5; D call uncertain. Germline V CDR1 and CDR2: SGHTS, YDEGEE. This CDR3 contains 12 residues. The ends were cut back, 8 bases at V and 5 bases at J, with 11 bases in the middle. CDR3 protein: CASREWDQPQHF. The CDR3 DNA sequence: TGTGCCAGTAGGGAATGGGATCAGCCCCAGCATTTT.

This clone was seen only a few times. The chain employs TRBV9 and TRBJ2-5, with D possibly being TRBD1 or TRBD2 (6 bases each). V was clipped by 4 bases and J by 4 bases, with 20 bases between them. From germline, CDR1 is SGDLS and CDR2 YYNGEE. This CDR3 comprises 16 residues. Here the CDR3 reads CASSPPPWGAGETQYF. CDR3 sequence (DNA): TGTGCCAGCAGCCCCCCCCCGTGGGGGGCAGGAGAGACCCAGTACTTC.

The J gene is TRBJ2-7, the V gene TRBV9; either TRBD1 or TRBD2 may supply D (5 bases each). Deletions cut 3 bases from V and 3 bases from J, with 13 bases between. This CDR3 comprises 14 residues. Germline assignment: CDR1 SGDLS and CDR2 YYNGEE. CDR3 coding DNA: TGTGCCAGCAGCGCCGGGACCGGGGACTACGAGCAGTACTTC. It codes for CASSAGTGDYEQYF.

The rearrangement uses TRBV4-3 and TRBJ2-5, with 7 bases fitting TRBD2. The V and J ends lost 4 bases and 5 bases, in that order; junction bases with no gene match: 4. CDR1 and CDR2 (germline): LGHNA, YSLEER. The CDR3 consists of 13 residues. The CDR3 protein is CASSLYGGETQYF. The CDR3 nucleotides are TGCGCCAGCAGCCTTTACGGGGGGGAGACCCAGTACTTC.

A few counts support this clone. The chain employs TRBV28 and TRBJ2-5, with TRBD1 identical over 9 bases. V shed 5 bases, J shed 1 base, and the junction held 11 bases outside the gene matches. This CDR3 contains 17 residues. Germline V gene lookup returns CDR1 MDHEN and CDR2 SYDVKM. CDR3 in amino acids: CASSTDPGQGIQETQYF. In DNA form, the CDR3 reads TGTGCCAGCAGTACCGATCCGGGACAGGGCATCCAAGAGACCCAGTACTTC.

Concerning this clone: One end of the junction is discordant with germline, which a read error may explain. The chain carries TRBV28 and TRBJ1-1; D perhaps matches TRBD1 (6 bases). The CDR3 is made up of 13 amino acids. The germline V gene encodes CDR1 MDHEN and CDR2 SYDVKM. CDR3 in DNA: TGCGCAACTTCCGGGACACGGAACACTGAAGCTTTCTTT. Protein sequence: CATSGTRNTEAFF.

The chain links TRBV15 to TRBJ2-7; no clear D gene. Trimming shortened V by 5 bases and J by 0 bases, and 14 bases separated the two germline ends. In germline, CDR1 is LNHNV, CDR2 YYDKDF (reference sequence). This CDR3 has 15 amino acids. CDR3 bases: TGTGCCACCAGCCAAGCTGGGCAGTTCTCCTACGAGCAGTACTTC. It encodes CATSQAGQFSYEQYF.

The chain couples TRBV28 to TRBJ2-5, with TRBD1 identical over 7 bases. The CDR3 sequence is 13 residues long. The trim removed 6 bases at V and 2 bases at J, leaving 3 bases unmatched. The germline gives CDR1 MDHEN, CDR2 SYDVKM. CDR3 coding DNA: TGTGCCAGCAGGCAACAGGGGCAAGAGACCCAGTACTTC. This translates into CASRQQGQETQYF.